This T cell receptor (beta chain) originates from a study of cytomegalovirus exposure and HLA in healthy donors. Between the trimmed V and J ends, which lost 6 bases and 7 bases, there was a span of 15 bases. This CDR3 region has 14 residues. Per germline, CDR1 MNHNY and CDR2 SVGAGI (reference sequence). The table came from immunoSEQ multiplex PCR; TCRdb's copy has only in-frame clones and leaves some out. The data hold over 50,000 clones, with 90% to 96% observed a single time. Sequences were obtained from PBMCs. The receptor was derived from a young woman in good health and CMV-seronegative. The chain carries TRBV6-6 and TRBJ1-4; the D gene is possibly TRBD1 (6 bases). The CDR3 region has the DNA TGTGCCAGCAGGGGGGCGGGCAGTTCTGAAAAACTGTTTTTT. It translates to CASRGAGSSEKLFF.